This T cell receptor (beta chain) was captured in a study of CD8 T cells in Susac syndrome. Germline V gives CDR1 MGHDK, CDR2 SYGVNS. V dropped 11 bases and J dropped 6; count of bases not matched to a gene: 8. CDR3 length: 13 amino acids. An amount of RNA that ranged from roughly 0.45 to 1 ug was reverse transcribed with random hexamers. TCRdb reprocessed the immunoSEQ multiplex PCR reads with MiXCR, giving one entry per CDR3 protein. In the table there are fewer than 140,000 distinct CDR3 sequences, around 94% of which are singletons. Sequencing of TCR beta was performed on blood CD8+ and CD4+ T cells.

The gene calls are TRBV25-1 and TRBJ2-1; 9 bases agree with TRBD1. The sample comprised CD8+ T cells from PBMCs. The TCR sequence derives from a human donor with Susac syndrome. The CDR3 is CAVRDRVTNEQFF. DNA of the CDR3: TGTGCCGTCCGGGACAGGGTGACCAATGAGCAGTTCTTC.